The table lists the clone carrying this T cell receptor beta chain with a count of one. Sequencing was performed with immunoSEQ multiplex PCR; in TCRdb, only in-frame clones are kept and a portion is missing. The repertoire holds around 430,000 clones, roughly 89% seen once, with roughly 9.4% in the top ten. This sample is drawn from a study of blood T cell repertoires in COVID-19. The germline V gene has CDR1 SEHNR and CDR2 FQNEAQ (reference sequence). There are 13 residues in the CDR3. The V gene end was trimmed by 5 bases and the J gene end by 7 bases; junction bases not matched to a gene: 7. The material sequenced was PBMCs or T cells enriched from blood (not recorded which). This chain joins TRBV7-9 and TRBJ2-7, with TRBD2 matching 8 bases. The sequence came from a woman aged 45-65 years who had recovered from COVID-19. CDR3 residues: CASSLLAGKEQYF. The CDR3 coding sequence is TGTGCCAGCAGCCTTTTAGCGGGGAAAGAGCAGTACTTC. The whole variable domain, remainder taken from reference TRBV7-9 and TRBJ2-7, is DTGVSQNPRHKITKRGQNVTFRCDPISEHNRLYWYRQTLGQGPEFLTYFQNEAQLEKSRLLSDRFSAERPKGSFSTLEIQRTEQGDSAMYLCASSLLAGKEQYFGPGTRLTVT.